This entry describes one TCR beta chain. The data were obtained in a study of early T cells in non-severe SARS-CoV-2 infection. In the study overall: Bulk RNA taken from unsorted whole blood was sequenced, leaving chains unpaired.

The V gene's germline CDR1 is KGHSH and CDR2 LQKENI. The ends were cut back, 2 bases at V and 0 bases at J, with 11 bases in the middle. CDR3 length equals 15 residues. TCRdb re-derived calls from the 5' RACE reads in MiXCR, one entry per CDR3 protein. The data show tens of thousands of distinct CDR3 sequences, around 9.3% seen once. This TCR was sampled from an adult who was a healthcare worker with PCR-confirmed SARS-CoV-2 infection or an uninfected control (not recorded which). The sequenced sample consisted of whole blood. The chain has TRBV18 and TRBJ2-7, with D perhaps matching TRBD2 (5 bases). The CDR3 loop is CASSPRADSSYEQYF. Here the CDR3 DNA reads TGTGCCAGCTCACCAAGAGCGGATAGCTCCTACGAGCAGTACTTC.